The present entry profiles one T cell receptor beta chain with its context. The V gene's germline CDR1 is SGHVS and CDR2 FNYEAQ. With 5 bases clipped from V and 3 bases from J, the junction kept 6 bases outside the gene matches. This CDR3 contains 15 residues. This entry comes from a study of blood T cell repertoires in COVID-19. About the research overall: Samples of COVID-19 (acute and convalescent) were obtained from the United States, Italy and Spain. Sample material is recorded as cDNA or gDNA derived from T cells, B-cell-depleted T cells, or PBMCs.

Authors' processing steps: Reference gene primer amplification in the assay estimated nucleated cell counts. Measured with immunoSEQ multiplex PCR; TCRdb has only the in-frame clones, and not every one. The DNA was the basis for D and trimming; V, J and clone size are from that table. The table has some 250,000 clones, roughly 77% seen once. The sequence came from a woman older than 75 with acute or convalescent COVID-19. The chain uses TRBV7-6 and TRBJ2-7, with 11 bases that match TRBD1. Material: peripheral blood. This CDR3 reads CASSPGTGGSYEQYF. The CDR3 nucleotides read TGTGCCAGCAGCCCGGGGACAGGGGGAAGCTACGAGCAGTACTTC.